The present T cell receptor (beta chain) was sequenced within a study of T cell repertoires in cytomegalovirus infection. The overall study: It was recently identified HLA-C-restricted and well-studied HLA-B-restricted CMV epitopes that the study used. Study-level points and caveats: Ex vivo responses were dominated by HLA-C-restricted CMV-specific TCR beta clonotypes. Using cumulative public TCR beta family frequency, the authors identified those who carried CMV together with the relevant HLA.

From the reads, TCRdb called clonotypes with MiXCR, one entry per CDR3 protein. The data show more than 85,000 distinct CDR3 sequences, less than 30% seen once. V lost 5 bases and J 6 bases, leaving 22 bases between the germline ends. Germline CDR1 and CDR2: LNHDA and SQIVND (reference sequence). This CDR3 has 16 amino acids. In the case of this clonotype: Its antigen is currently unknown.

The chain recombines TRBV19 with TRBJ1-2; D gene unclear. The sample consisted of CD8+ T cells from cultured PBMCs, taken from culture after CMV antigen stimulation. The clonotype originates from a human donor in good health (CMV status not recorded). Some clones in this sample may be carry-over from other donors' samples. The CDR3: CASSRILWPDGNGYTF. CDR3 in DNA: TGTGCCAGTAGTCGCATCCTGTGGCCGGACGGCAATGGCTACACCTTC.